The 19 T cell receptor beta chains below were found in one sample sequenced in a study of T cells after yellow fever vaccination. Using its own MiXCR run on the 5' RACE reads, TCRdb lists one record per CDR3 protein. This table has under 70,000 distinct CDR3 sequences, more than 5.5% appearing once. Here the sequenced sample was CD8+ T cells sorted from PBMCs, taken on the day of the first yellow fever vaccination. The receptor set was obtained from a man between 18 and 29 years old who received the YFV17D yellow fever vaccine.

J is TRBJ2-7 and V is TRBV20-1, with no clear D. Deletions cut 2 bases from V and 2 bases from J, with 7 bases between. From germline, CDR1 is DFQATT and CDR2 SNEGSKA (reference sequence). The CDR3 runs to 12 residues. This CDR3 reads CSARPLAYEQYF. CDR3 nucleotides: TGCAGTGCTAGACCACTGGCCTACGAGCAGTACTTC.

This clonotype occurred a few times. V gene TRBV9 combines with J gene TRBJ2-3; TRBD2 aligns across 10 bases. The CDR3 is 15 amino acids. The germline gives CDR1 SGDLS, CDR2 YYNGEE. V shed 3 bases, J shed 6 bases, and the junction held 7 bases outside the gene matches. The CDR3 sequence: CASSDSGGVTDTQYF. CDR3 bases: TGTGCCAGCAGCGACAGCGGGGGGGTGACCGATACGCAGTATTTT.

This clonotype showed up many times. The V and J genes are TRBV20-1 and TRBJ2-7; D possibly corresponds to TRBD1 (6 bases). CDR1 DFQATT and CDR2 SNEGSKA come from the germline V gene (reference sequence). V was trimmed by 4 bases and J by 0 bases, leaving 7 bases between them. The CDR3 runs 12 residues. This chain's CDR3 is CSAMDSSYEQYV. The CDR3 DNA sequence: TGCAGTGCTATGGACAGCTCCTACGAGCAGTACGTC.

The chain links TRBV6-2 or TRBV6-3 to TRBJ2-5; possible D gene TRBD2, 7 bases. From germline, CDR1 is MNHEY and CDR2 SVGEGT. CDR3 size: 16 residues. V lost 4 bases and J 5 bases, leaving 20 bases between the germline ends. The CDR3 here is CASSFDEAGALETQYF. The CDR3, as DNA: TGTGCCAGCAGTTTTGATGAGGCGGGGGCCCTGGAGACCCAGTACTTC.

This chain links TRBV5-1 with TRBJ2-3; 8 nucleotides line up with TRBD2. There are 14 residues in the CDR3. The germline CDR1 and CDR2 sequences are SGHRS and YFSETQ. J was trimmed by 2 bases and V by 5 bases; bases with no gene match: 4. CDR3 amino acids: CASRISGDTDTQYF. In nucleotides, the CDR3 is TGCGCCAGCAGGATTAGCGGGGACACAGATACGCAGTATTTT. The full variable domain, its missing parts supplied by reference TRBV5-1 and TRBJ2-3, is KAGVTQTPRYLIKTRGQQVTLSCSPISGHRSVSWYQQTPGQGLQFLFEYFSETQRNKGNFPGRFSGRQFSNSRSEMNVSTLELGDSALYLCASRISGDTDTQYFGPGTRLTVL.

This clonotype occurred a few times. The chain carries TRBV7-2 and TRBJ2-1; no firm D call. The CDR3 runs 15 residues. CDR1 and CDR2 from the germline V gene are SGHTA and FQGNSA. The germline V and J ends were trimmed by 3 bases and 7 bases, with 16 bases remaining between them. The CDR3 DNA reads TGTGCCAGCAGCTTCGGTCGGGTAGGGTGGAATGAGCAGTTCTTC. The encoded protein is CASSFGRVGWNEQFF.

The chain joins TRBV4-3 to TRBJ2-1, with D perhaps TRBD1 or TRBD2 (5 bases each). The length of the CDR3 is 16 residues. Germline loops: CDR1 LGHNA, CDR2 YSLEER. V was pared by 2 bases and J by 10 bases, with 21 bases between. CDR3 loop: CASSQQDRDGRSEQFF. As DNA, the CDR3 is TGCGCCAGCAGCCAACAGGACCGGGACGGCCGTTCAGAGCAGTTCTTC.

This clonotype was recorded a few times. The chain employs TRBV6-5 and TRBJ2-1; D is uncertain. Deletions cut 2 bases from V and 0 bases from J, with 5 bases between. The CDR3 extends over 14 amino acids. Germline V lookup: CDR1 MNHEY, CDR2 SVGAGI. CDR3 in amino acids: CASSYGPSYNEQFF. The DNA for the CDR3 is TGTGCCAGCAGTTACGGCCCCTCCTACAATGAGCAGTTCTTC.

Only a few counts were recorded for this clonotype. This chain joins TRBV7-2 and TRBJ1-2; 10 positions agree with TRBD1. CDR3 length: 15 residues. Germline loops: CDR1 SGHTA, CDR2 FQGNSA. After removal of 5 bases from V and 6 bases from J, the junction contained 9 bases not matched to a gene. CDR3 amino acids: CASSLRTGGGHGYTF. The CDR3 region has the DNA TGTGCCAGCAGCCTACGGACAGGGGGAGGGCATGGCTACACCTTC.

In its sample, this clonotype was seen a few times. The chain recombines TRBV7-6 with TRBJ2-7; 7 bases are a match to TRBD1. Unmatched junction bases numbered 17, after V lost 5 bases and J lost 4 bases. The CDR3 sequence is 17 residues long. Looked up from germline, CDR1 is SGHVS and CDR2 is FNYEAQ. CDR3 region: CASSPSQDRVRWYEQYF. The CDR3 DNA is TGTGCCAGCAGCCCTAGTCAAGACAGGGTGAGATGGTACGAGCAGTACTTC.

This clonotype was recorded at least ten times. This chain uses TRBV3-1 with TRBJ1-1; no clear D. Trimming shortened V by 4 bases and J by 2 bases, and 14 bases separated the two germline ends. From germline, CDR1 is LGHDT and CDR2 YNNKEL (reference sequence). CDR3 length equals 15 residues. The CDR3 spells CASSPGFGFNTEAFF. CDR3 in DNA: TGTGCCAGCAGCCCTGGATTTGGATTTAACACTGAAGCTTTCTTT.

This clonotype was seen at least ten times. The rearrangement uses TRBV3-1 and TRBJ2-1; D uncertain. The germline V and J ends were trimmed by 1 base and 5 bases, with 9 bases remaining between them. Germline CDR1 LGHDT, CDR2 YNNKEL (reference sequence). The CDR3 runs 14 residues. Here the CDR3 DNA reads TGTGCCAGCAGCCAAGTTTCATTGAACAATGAGCAGTTCTTC. Its translation: CASSQVSLNNEQFF.

The chain uses TRBV7-6 and TRBJ1-1, with 9 positions matching TRBD1. The length of the CDR3 is 15 residues. Per germline, CDR1 SGHVS and CDR2 FNYEAQ. V was pared by 6 bases and J by 3 bases, with 8 bases of the junction left unmatched. The DNA of the CDR3 is TGTGCCAGCAGAAAGTACAGGGGGCCGGACACTGAAGCTTTCTTT. It codes for CASRKYRGPDTEAFF.

At least ten counts were recorded for this clonotype. The J gene is TRBJ2-4, the V gene TRBV5-1; D might be TRBD1 (5 bases). The length of the CDR3 is 17 residues. V shed 0 bases and J shed 2 bases, with 15 bases lying between them. CDR1 and CDR2 (germline): SGHRS, YFSETQ. The CDR3 region is CASSLAPGRVPKNIQYF. CDR3 bases: TGCGCCAGCAGCTTGGCTCCCGGCAGGGTCCCCAAAAACATTCAGTACTTC.

Many counts were recorded for this clonotype. The V and J genes are TRBV15 and TRBJ1-3; D call uncertain. The CDR3 runs to 17 residues. Per germline, CDR1 LNHNV and CDR2 YYDKDF (reference sequence). V shed 4 bases and J shed 0 bases, with 16 bases lying between them. The CDR3 spells CATSTLRPSPSGNTIYF. The CDR3 DNA follows: TGTGCCACCAGCACCCTGCGACCGAGTCCCTCTGGAAACACCATATATTTT.

The table lists this clonotype with many counts. The chain uses TRBV7-9 and TRBJ2-7; TRBD1 or TRBD2 may be the D gene (5 bases each). The V gene lost 1 base and the J gene lost 2 bases, with 6 bases spanning the gap. The germline V gene encodes CDR1 SEHNR and CDR2 FQNEAQ (reference sequence). This CDR3 region has 13 residues. CDR3 DNA sequence: TGTGCCAGCAGCTTAGGGGGGACCTACGAGCAGTACTTC. Translated, it gives CASSLGGTYEQYF.

The sample holds many counts of this clonotype. The rearrangement links TRBV5-6 to TRBJ1-1; possibly TRBD1 for D (5 bases). Trimming pared 1 base from V and 4 bases from J, leaving 14 bases between. The CDR3 extends over 15 amino acids. Germline values: CDR1 SGHDT, CDR2 YYEEEE. The CDR3 DNA follows: TGTGCCAGCAGCTTGTTCCCAGGGAGGGGCACTGAAGCTTTCTTT. This translates into CASSLFPGRGTEAFF. The full variable domain, with the rest looked up from reference TRBV5-6 and TRBJ1-1, is DAGVTQSPTHLIKTRGQQVTLRCSPKSGHDTVSWYQQALGQGPQFIFQYYEEEERQRGNFPDRFSGHQFPNYSSELNVNALLLGDSALYLCASSLFPGRGTEAFFGQGTRLTVV.

The chain recombines TRBV28 with TRBJ1-5; no reliable D call. This CDR3 spans 14 amino acids. Germline V gene lookup returns CDR1 MDHEN and CDR2 SYDVKM. The V end lost 7 bases, the J end lost 0 bases, and 10 bases lay between the germline ends. The CDR3: CASIDPYSNQPQHF. In DNA, the CDR3 is TGTGCCAGCATCGACCCGTATAGCAATCAGCCCCAGCATTTT. The complete variable domain, with remaining parts taken from reference TRBV28 and TRBJ1-5, reads DVKVTQSSRYLVKRTGEKVFLECVQDMDHENMFWYRQDPGLGLRLIYFSYDVKMKEKGDIPEGYSVSREKKERFSLILESASTNQTSMYLCASIDPYSNQPQHFGDGTRLSIL.

This clonotype showed up many times. The chain is built from TRBV20-1 and TRBJ2-7, with TRBD1 identical over 9 bases. This CDR3 comprises 13 residues. Germline V gives CDR1 DFQATT, CDR2 SNEGSKA (reference sequence). Trimming cost V 3 bases and J 4 bases; bases outside gene matches: 4. As DNA, the CDR3 is TGCAGTGCTAGCCGGGACAGGGTGTACGAGCAGTACTTC. This gives the protein CSASRDRVYEQYF.